These 30 T cell receptor beta chains were all obtained from the same sample, sequenced in a study of cytomegalovirus exposure and HLA in healthy donors. Both 60 Vbeta primers and 13 Jbeta primers went into the PCR. Clones were read by immunoSEQ multiplex PCR, and TCRdb kept only the in-frame ones, dropping some. In the table there are around 130,000 clones, about 77% of which are singletons. Specimen: PBMCs. Receptor source: a man in his fifties or sixties in good health and CMV-seronegative.

V usage is TRBV29-1 and J usage is TRBJ2-3, with 7 bases lining up with TRBD1. Losses at the gene ends were 6 bases for V and 3 bases for J; bases not matched to a gene: 3. CDR3 length: 12 residues. CDR1 is SQVTM, CDR2 ANQGSEA, per germline. The CDR3 coding sequence is TGCAGCGTGACCAGGGGGACAGATACGCAGTATTTT. Amino acids: CSVTRGTDTQYF.

This chain connects TRBV6-5 to TRBJ1-2, with 8 bases fitting TRBD1. The V gene end was trimmed by 6 bases and the J gene end by 7 bases; junction bases not matched to a gene: 13. This CDR3 spans 15 amino acids. In germline, CDR1 is MNHEY, CDR2 SVGAGI. CDR3 sequence: CASSQTGGVTGGYTF. The CDR3 region has the DNA TGTGCCAGCAGCCAAACAGGGGGAGTGACGGGTGGCTACACCTTC.

The chain is built from TRBV5-1 and TRBJ2-1, with D possibly TRBD1 on 6 matching bases. This CDR3 is 14 amino acids long. Germline values: CDR1 SGHRS, CDR2 YFSETQ. Trimming pared 0 bases from V and 8 bases from J, leaving 12 bases between. CDR3 sequence: CASSLVAGVDEQFF. DNA of the CDR3: TGCGCCAGCAGCTTGGTGGCAGGGGTCGATGAGCAGTTCTTC.

The gene calls are TRBV10-2 and TRBJ1-4, with D possibly being TRBD1 (5 bases). V was shortened by 4 bases and J by 7 bases, with 10 bases between the two germline ends. Germline values: CDR1 WSHSY, CDR2 SAAADI. This CDR3 is built from 13 residues. In nucleotides, the CDR3 is TGCGCCAGCAGTGTTGGGGGAGGTGAAAAACTGTTTTTT. Translation gives CASSVGGGEKLFF.

This rearrangement joins TRBV2 to TRBJ1-3, with unresolved D. Germline loops: CDR1 SNHLY, CDR2 FYNNEI. V was trimmed by 4 bases and J by 1 base, leaving 11 bases between them. The CDR3 contains 15 residues. The CDR3 loop is CASSVSQESGNTIYF. The DNA for the CDR3 is TGTGCCAGCAGTGTGTCTCAGGAATCTGGAAACACCATATATTTT.

This rearrangement joins TRBV10-1 to TRBJ2-1; tentatively, D is TRBD1 (6 bases). Between the trimmed V and J ends, which lost 5 bases and 4 bases, there was a span of 9 bases. There are 13 residues in the CDR3. In germline, CDR1 is WNHNN, CDR2 SYGVQD (reference sequence). CDR3 sequence: CASSPGVYNEQFF. The DNA of the CDR3 is TGCGCCAGCAGTCCAGGGGTTTACAATGAGCAGTTCTTC.

CDR3 residues: CASSFTGTGELFF. The CDR3, as DNA: TGTGCCAGCAGCTTTACAGGGACCGGGGAGCTGTTTTTT. The chain employs TRBV7-9 and TRBJ2-2, with D tentatively TRBD1 (6 bases). Germline V gene data show CDR1 as SEHNR and CDR2 as FQNEAQ (reference sequence). The CDR3 length is 13 residues. V lost 3 bases, J lost 5 bases, and 7 bases lay in between.

The chain carries TRBV19 and TRBJ2-1; 8 bases align to TRBD2. In germline, CDR1 is LNHDA, CDR2 SQIVND (reference sequence). V shed 8 bases, J shed 7 bases, and the junction held 10 bases outside the gene matches. This CDR3 comprises 14 residues. CDR3 sequence: CASRGAGVRNEQFF. CDR3 DNA sequence: TGTGCCAGTCGGGGAGCGGGAGTTAGAAATGAGCAGTTCTTC. Together with reference TRBV19 and TRBJ2-1, the CDR3 gives the full variable domain: DGGITQSPKYLFRKEGQNVTLSCEQNLNHDAMYWYRQDPGQGLRLIYYSQIVNDFQKGDIAEGYSVSREKKESFPLTVTSAQKNPTAFYLCASRGAGVRNEQFFGPGTRLTVL.

The rearrangement uses TRBV28 and TRBJ2-3; TRBD2 agrees at 12 bases. The CDR3 totals 15 residues. Trimming cost V 5 bases and J 2 bases; bases outside gene matches: 2. In germline, CDR1 is MDHEN, CDR2 SYDVKM. The CDR3 spells CASSRTSGNTDTQYF. CDR3 sequence (DNA): TGTGCCAGCAGTCGGACTAGCGGGAACACAGATACGCAGTATTTT. The full variable domain, completed using reference TRBV28 and TRBJ2-3, is DVKVTQSSRYLVKRTGEKVFLECVQDMDHENMFWYRQDPGLGLRLIYFSYDVKMKEKGDIPEGYSVSREKKERFSLILESASTNQTSMYLCASSRTSGNTDTQYFGPGTRLTVL.

V is TRBV18 and J is TRBJ1-2; 9 bases map to TRBD1. The germline V gene encodes CDR1 KGHSH and CDR2 LQKENI. The J segment lost 8 bases and the V segment lost 1 base, leaving 8 bases of the junction unmatched. The CDR3 length is 15 residues. CDR3 nucleotides: TGTGCCAGCTCACCACAACAGGGGGCGGTTGAGGGCTACACCTTC. Protein: CASSPQQGAVEGYTF.

The rearrangement joins TRBV27 to TRBJ1-6, with 9 positions matching TRBD1. The CDR3 covers 15 residues. Germline trimming cut 5 bases from V and 7 bases from J; bases unmatched to any gene: 6. Germline V lookup: CDR1 MNHEY, CDR2 SMNVEV (reference sequence). The CDR3 here is CASSIYRGLNSPLHF. The CDR3 DNA reads as TGTGCCAGCAGTATCTACAGGGGGCTGAATTCACCCCTCCACTTT.

The J gene is TRBJ2-1, the V gene TRBV5-4; 12 nucleotides line up with TRBD2. The CDR3 covers 16 residues. Losses at the gene ends were 4 bases for V and 8 bases for J; bases not matched to a gene: 10. Germline V lookup: CDR1 SGHNT, CDR2 YYREEE (reference sequence). CDR3 amino acids: CASSRGLAGPFDEQFF. In DNA, the CDR3 is TGTGCCAGCAGCCGCGGACTAGCGGGACCCTTCGATGAGCAGTTCTTC.

V gene TRBV6-6 combines with J gene TRBJ2-5, with 9 positions matching TRBD1. Trimming cost V 10 bases and J 3 bases; bases outside gene matches: 12. The CDR3 is 15 residues long. Germline CDR1 and CDR2: MNHNY and SVGAGI (reference sequence). CDR3 nucleotide sequence: TGTGCCACCCAAACAGGGGGCGGAGGGGAAGAGACCCAGTACTTC. This codes for CATQTGGGGEETQYF.

The V and J genes are TRBV6-6 and TRBJ2-2, with D perhaps TRBD2 (6 bases). Germline V CDR1 and CDR2: MNHNY, SVGAGI (reference sequence). V lost 2 bases and J lost 2, with 12 bases in between. The CDR3 extends over 16 amino acids. CDR3 bases: TGTGCCAGCAGTTACGCGTCTAGCGATAACACCGGGGAGCTGTTTTTT. This codes for CASSYASSDNTGELFF.

The J gene is TRBJ2-7, the V gene TRBV27; TRBD1 agrees at 9 bases. CDR1 and CDR2 from the germline V gene are MNHEY and SMNVEV (reference sequence). The CDR3 is 12 amino acids. V was pared by 5 bases and J by 12 bases, with 8 bases of the junction left unmatched. The CDR3 nucleotides read TGTGCCAGCAGTCTTACCGGGACAGGGTTGTACTTC. Translating it yields CASSLTGTGLYF.

The chain is built from TRBV2 and TRBJ1-4, with D unclear. Germline V gene sequence: CDR1 SNHLY, CDR2 FYNNEI. The CDR3 has 14 amino acids. V shed 4 bases and J shed 2 bases, with 8 bases lying between them. CDR3 amino acids: CASSAGSTNEKLFF. The CDR3 DNA reads TGTGCCAGCAGTGCAGGATCCACTAATGAAAAACTGTTTTTT.

The genes are TRBV19 and TRBJ2-1, with a possible D match to TRBD1 (6 bases). The CDR3 consists of 14 residues. Germline CDR1 and CDR2: LNHDA and SQIVND (reference sequence). V lost 6 bases and J 0 bases, leaving 9 bases between the germline ends. The CDR3 reads CASSEGGSYNEQFF. DNA for the CDR3: TGTGCCAGTAGCGAAGGGGGCTCCTACAATGAGCAGTTCTTC.

The table lists this clone with a few counts. The chain employs TRBV7-9 and TRBJ2-2, with a weak D call TRBD2 (5 bases). This CDR3 is 17 amino acids long. V dropped 1 base and J dropped 2 bases, with 14 bases sitting between them. CDR1 and CDR2 from the germline V gene are SEHNR and FQNEAQ (reference sequence). CDR3 sequence (DNA): TGTGCCAGCAGCTTAGACCCCTTTCGGGGAAACACCGGGGAGCTGTTTTTT. Amino acid sequence: CASSLDPFRGNTGELFF.

This clone was recorded a few times. The chain joins TRBV2 to TRBJ2-4, with 11 bases that match TRBD2. V gave up 2 bases and J gave up 6 bases; unmatched junction bases: 3. Germline V gives CDR1 SNHLY, CDR2 FYNNEI. This CDR3 has 15 residues. The CDR3, as DNA: TGTGCCAGCAGTGAATGGCTAGCGGGAGGAAACATTCAGTACTTC. It is translated as CASSEWLAGGNIQYF.

The V call is TRBV28, the J call TRBJ2-5, with 10 bases aligning to TRBD2. V shed 4 bases, J shed 5 bases, and the junction held 7 bases outside the gene matches. This CDR3 has 15 residues. Germline-derived CDR1 and CDR2 are MDHEN and SYDVKM. CDR3 coding DNA: TGTGCCAGCAGTTCCCCAGCGGGAGGGCTTGAGACCCAGTACTTC. Amino acid sequence: CASSSPAGGLETQYF.

This rearrangement joins TRBV28 to TRBJ1-2; 8 bases fit TRBD1. The length of the CDR3 is 14 residues. In germline, CDR1 is MDHEN, CDR2 SYDVKM. The trim removed 5 bases at V and 2 bases at J, leaving 4 bases unmatched. This CDR3 reads CASSLGQGNYGYTF. DNA for the CDR3: TGTGCCAGCAGTCTAGGACAGGGCAACTATGGCTACACCTTC.

This clone was detected only a few times. The chain is built from TRBV10-1 and TRBJ2-7, with 10 bases fitting TRBD2. Per the germline V gene, CDR1 is WNHNN and CDR2 is SYGVQD (reference sequence). J lost 4 bases, V lost 0 bases, and 3 bases had no gene match. This CDR3 comprises 15 residues. CDR3 sequence reads: CASSESDSGRYEQYF. CDR3 DNA: TGCGCCAGCAGTGAGTCGGATAGCGGGAGGTACGAGCAGTACTTC.

The rearrangement joins TRBV5-1 to TRBJ2-5; D is uncertain. Trimming removed 3 bases at V and 2 bases at J, with 11 bases between. The CDR3 loop spans 14 amino acids. Looked up from germline, CDR1 is SGHRS and CDR2 is YFSETQ. The CDR3 region is CASSSRHRQETQYF. The CDR3 DNA reads TGCGCCAGCAGCTCTCGGCACAGACAAGAGACCCAGTACTTC. The full variable domain, in which reference TRBV5-1 and TRBJ2-5 provide the parts outside the CDR3, is KAGVTQTPRYLIKTRGQQVTLSCSPISGHRSVSWYQQTPGQGLQFLFEYFSETQRNKGNFPGRFSGRQFSNSRSEMNVSTLELGDSALYLCASSSRHRQETQYFGPGTRLLVL.

This rearrangement joins TRBV4-1 to TRBJ2-2; D is undetermined. V was trimmed by 1 base and J by 1 base, leaving 10 bases between them. This CDR3 has 16 residues. Germline lookup yields CDR1 MGHRA and CDR2 YSYEKL. DNA for the CDR3: TGCGCCAGCAGCCAAGTACTACCCGGGAACACCGGGGAGCTGTTTTTT. Translating it yields CASSQVLPGNTGELFF.

This clone was seen only a few times. The chain has TRBV30 and TRBJ2-1; no definite D call. V was cut by 2 bases and J by 8 bases, with 7 bases left in between. The CDR3 loop spans 11 amino acids. Looked up from germline, CDR1 is GTSNPN and CDR2 is SVGIG (reference sequence). In nucleotides, the CDR3 is TGTGCCTGGAGTAGAGCGCATGAGCAGTTCTTC. Amino acids: CAWSRAHEQFF. Based on the CDR3 plus reference TRBV30 and TRBJ2-1, the full variable domain is SQTIHQWPATLVQPVGSPLSLECTVEGTSNPNLYWYRQAAGRGLQLLFYSVGIGQISSEVPQNLSASRPQDRQFILSSKKLLLSDSGFYLCAWSRAHEQFFGPGTRLTVL.

The chain joins TRBV11-2 to TRBJ2-2, with a weak D call TRBD2 (6 bases). The V gene's germline CDR1 is SGHAT and CDR2 FQNNGV. The CDR3 is 15 amino acids. V gave up 6 bases and J gave up 3 bases, with 14 bases separating them. CDR3 sequence reads: CASRGSSGYTGELFF. DNA of the CDR3: TGTGCCAGCAGAGGTAGTAGCGGATACACCGGGGAGCTGTTTTTT.

The gene calls are TRBV15 and TRBJ1-1, with D tentatively TRBD1 (6 bases). The CDR3 has 13 residues. Per germline, CDR1 LNHNV and CDR2 YYDKDF (reference sequence). V lost 6 bases and J lost 5, with 13 bases in between. The chain's CDR3 is CATSLPQGTEAFF. The CDR3 nucleotides read TGTGCCACCAGTCTCCCCCAGGGGACTGAAGCTTTCTTT.

The V and J genes are TRBV18 and TRBJ1-1; D is unresolved. The germline V gene encodes CDR1 KGHSH and CDR2 LQKENI. CDR3 length: 15 residues. V dropped 1 base and J dropped 1 base, with 10 bases sitting between them. CDR3 coding DNA: TGTGCCAGCTCACCACTAGCCCCGAAGAACACTGAAGCTTTCTTT. Translation: CASSPLAPKNTEAFF. Full variable domain (outside the CDR3, taken from reference TRBV18 and TRBJ1-1): NAGVMQNPRHLVRRRGQEARLRCSPMKGHSHVYWYRQLPEEGLKFMVYLQKENIIDESGMPKERFSAEFPKEGPSILRIQQVVRGDSAAYFCASSPLAPKNTEAFFGQGTRLTVV.

This clone was observed a few times. This chain connects TRBV5-1 to TRBJ1-2; 7 bases match TRBD1. This CDR3 is 14 amino acids long. With V trimmed by 5 bases and J by 1 base, 5 bases remained unmatched. CDR1 and CDR2 from the germline V gene are SGHRS and YFSETQ. In DNA, the CDR3 is TGCGCCAGCAGTTTCGGACAGGTTAACTATGGCTACACCTTC. Its translation is CASSFGQVNYGYTF. Variable domain in full (rest from reference TRBV5-1 and TRBJ1-2): KAGVTQTPRYLIKTRGQQVTLSCSPISGHRSVSWYQQTPGQGLQFLFEYFSETQRNKGNFPGRFSGRQFSNSRSEMNVSTLELGDSALYLCASSFGQVNYGYTFGSGTRLTVV.

The chain combines TRBV9 with TRBJ1-3; 8 nucleotides match TRBD1. Germline V gives CDR1 SGDLS, CDR2 YYNGEE. The CDR3 has 17 residues. Trimming cost V 2 bases and J 0 bases; bases outside gene matches: 7. CDR3 sequence reads: CASSVTTGATSGNTIYF. CDR3 coding DNA: TGTGCCAGCAGCGTTACGACAGGGGCGACCTCTGGAAACACCATATATTTT.